A selection of T cell receptor beta chains follows, all from one sample in a study of blood T cells in healthy people across ages. TCRdb reprocessed the 5' RACE reads with MiXCR, giving one entry per CDR3 protein. The data contain some 700,000 distinct CDR3 sequences, approximately 43% of them singletons. The source material was blood. Every receptor here comes from a woman aged 60 to 75 in good health. The CDR3 runs from the conserved cysteine through the conserved F or W. A D gene is named only where the DNA matches it firmly. The size entry is marked missing in some rows and otherwise reads once, few, many or a size class.

.	.	TRBJ2-1	13	TRBV24-1	CATSDVWGETQFF	TGTGCCACCAGTGATGTTTGGGGGGAGACCCAGTTCTTC
TRBD1	few	TRBJ2-1	14	TRBV6-6	CASLQGAGYNEQFF	TGTGCCAGCTTACAGGGGGCGGGCTACAATGAGCAGTTCTTC
.	few	TRBJ1-2	12	TRBV18	CASSPRYYGYTF	TGTGCCAGCTCACCACGTTACTATGGCTACACCTTC
.	.	TRBJ2-2	14	TRBV20-1	CSARPGIGTGELFF	TGCAGTGCTAGGCCAGGGATCGGCACCGGGGAGCTGTTTTTT
TRBD2	few	TRBJ2-7	15	TRBV4-3	CASSQVLADSYEQYF	TGCGCCAGCAGCCAAGTACTAGCGGACTCCTACGAGCAGTACTTC
TRBD1	few	TRBJ1-6	15	TRBV7-3	CASSATGTEDSPLHF	TGTGCCAGCAGCGCCACCGGGACAGAAGATTCACCCCTCCACTTT
.	.	TRBJ2-7	11	TRBV27	CASTPLTEQYF	TGTGCCAGCACCCCTCTGACCGAGCAGTACTTC
TRBD2	.	TRBJ2-1	14	TRBV10-1	CASSTTSGVNEQFF	TGCGCCAGCAGTACAACTAGCGGGGTTAATGAGCAGTTCTTC
.	few	TRBJ2-7	14	TRBV7-9	CASSLAGAANEQYF	TGTGCCAGCAGCTTAGCGGGAGCGGCGAATGAGCAGTACTTC
.	few	TRBJ2-7	12	TRBV2	CASSEASHEQYF	TGTGCCAGCAGTGAAGCGTCCCACGAGCAGTACTTC
TRBD1	few	TRBJ2-5	15	TRBV24-1	CATSDRQGATETQYF	TGTGCCACCAGTGATAGACAGGGGGCTACGGAGACCCAGTACTTC
TRBD1	few	TRBJ2-1	14	TRBV11-3	CASSLVGTGDEQFF	TGTGCCAGCAGCTTAGTAGGGACAGGGGATGAGCAGTTCTTC
TRBD2	many	TRBJ2-6	14	TRBV12-3/TRBV12-4	CASSPGGRANVLTF	TGTGCCAGCAGTCCGGGAGGGAGGGCCAACGTCCTGACTTTC
.	.	TRBJ2-1	11	TRBV28	CASRLNNEQFF	TGTGCCAGCAGGCTCAATAATGAGCAGTTCTTC
.	.	TRBJ1-1	13	TRBV20-1	CSLHYEANTEAFF	TGCAGCCTTCATTACGAGGCGAACACTGAAGCTTTCTTT
.	.	TRBJ2-5	14	TRBV2	CASRESEMKETQYF	TGTGCCAGCCGTGAGAGCGAAATGAAGGAGACCCAGTACTTC
.	.	TRBJ2-5	14	TRBV7-8	CASSREQQEETQYF	TGTGCCAGCAGCCGGGAACAACAAGAAGAGACCCAGTACTTC
TRBD2	few	TRBJ2-1	15	TRBV20-1	CSALPGGSSYNEQFF	TGCAGTGCCCTTCCGGGGGGGAGCTCCTACAATGAGCAGTTCTTC
.	.	TRBJ2-5	16	TRBV12-3/TRBV12-4	CASSLRRRTQRETQYF	TGTGCCAGCAGTTTAAGGAGGCGGACCCAAAGAGAGACCCAGTACTTC
TRBD2	once	TRBJ2-1	14	TRBV19	CASSGGGVSNEQFF	TGTGCCAGTAGTGGGGGGGGTGTGTCCAATGAGCAGTTCTTC
.	few	TRBJ2-1	17	TRBV12-3/TRBV12-4	CASGGPLSTSYSTEQFF	TGTGCCAGCGGTGGCCCTTTATCCACTAGCTATTCAACTGAGCAGTTCTTC
.	few	TRBJ1-6	15	TRBV6-6	CASSHTGGYNSPLHF	TGTGCCAGCAGCCACACGGGGGGCTATAATTCACCCCTCCACTTT
.	.	TRBJ1-2	11	TRBV2	CASSRGAGYTF	TGTGCCAGCAGTAGAGGTGCCGGCTACACCTTC
.	.	TRBJ2-3	16	TRBV5-1	CASSDGQAASTDTQYF	TGCGCCAGCAGCGATGGACAAGCAGCTAGCACAGATACGCAGTATTTT
TRBD1	.	TRBJ2-7	18	TRBV6-2/TRBV6-3	CASSYPTGGRNENYEQYF	TGTGCCAGCAGTTACCCAACAGGGGGCCGAAATGAAAATTACGAGCAGTACTTC
TRBD1	.	TRBJ2-1	14	TRBV5-4	CASSLSQGATEQFF	TGTGCCAGCAGCTTGTCACAGGGGGCGACTGAGCAGTTCTTC
.	.	TRBJ1-4	17	TRBV20-1	CSARDTYKAGWNEKLFF	TGCAGTGCTAGAGATACCTATAAAGCAGGATGGAATGAAAAACTGTTTTTT
TRBD1	many	TRBJ2-5	15	TRBV5-1	CASSLMGQLQETQYF	TGCGCCAGCAGCTTGATGGGACAGCTGCAAGAGACCCAGTACTTC
.	.	TRBJ2-3	14	TRBV20-1	CSASSSSGTDTQYF	TGCAGTGCTAGCTCTTCTTCAGGGACAGATACGCAGTATTTT
TRBD2	.	TRBJ2-3	16	TRBV20-1	CSARGTSGVDTDTQYF	TGCAGTGCTAGAGGGACTAGCGGGGTGGACACAGATACGCAGTATTTT
.	.	TRBJ2-5	15	TRBV25-1	CASSPTLGASQTQYF	TGTGCCAGCAGTCCTACCTTAGGGGCGTCCCAGACCCAGTACTTC